This T cell receptor beta chain was observed in a study of blood T cell repertoires in COVID-19. This clone was observed a single time. The CDR3 sequence is 14 residues long. The germline CDR1 and CDR2 sequences are MNHEY and SVGAGI. The V end was cut by 5 bases, the J end by 8 bases, with 16 bases between. Only in-frame clones appear in the TCRdb table, and some are missing; sequencing was by immunoSEQ multiplex PCR. Of 280,000 or so clones detected, about 87% appear once; the ten largest clones hold over 6%. This TCR was recovered from a woman under 40 who had recovered from COVID-19. The chain joins TRBV6-5 to TRBJ2-1, with a possible D match to TRBD1 (5 bases). The material sequenced was peripheral blood. In DNA, the CDR3 is TGTGCCAGCAGTCTCGGGCAGGGCGGAGATGAGCAGTTCTTC. Its protein is CASSLGQGGDEQFF.